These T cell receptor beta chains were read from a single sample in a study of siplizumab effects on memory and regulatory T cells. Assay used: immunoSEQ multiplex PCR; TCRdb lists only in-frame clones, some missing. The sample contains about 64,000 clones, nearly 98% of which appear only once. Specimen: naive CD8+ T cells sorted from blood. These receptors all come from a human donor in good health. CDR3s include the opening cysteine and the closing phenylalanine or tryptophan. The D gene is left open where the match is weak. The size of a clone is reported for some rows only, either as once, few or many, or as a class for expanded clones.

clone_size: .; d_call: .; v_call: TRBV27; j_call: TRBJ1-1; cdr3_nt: TGTGCCAGCAGGAGATTGGGGGGAAACACTGAAGCTTTCTTT; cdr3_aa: CASRRLGGNTEAFF
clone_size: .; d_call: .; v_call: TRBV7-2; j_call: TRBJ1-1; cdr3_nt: TGTGCCAGCAGCCCCCAACCGCCTGAAGCTTTCTTT; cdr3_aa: CASSPQPPEAFF
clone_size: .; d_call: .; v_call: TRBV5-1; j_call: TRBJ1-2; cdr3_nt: TGCGCCAGCAGCACAGTCGATAACTATGGCTACACCTTC; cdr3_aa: CASSTVDNYGYTF
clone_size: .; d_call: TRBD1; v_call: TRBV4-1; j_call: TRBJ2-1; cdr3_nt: TGCGCCAGCAGCCAGGGGGACAGCCAGTACAATGAGCAGTTCTTC; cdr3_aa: CASSQGDSQYNEQFF
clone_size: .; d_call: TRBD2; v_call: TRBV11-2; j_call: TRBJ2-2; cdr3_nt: TGTGCCAGCGGGACTAGCGGGGGACACACCGGGGAGCTGTTTTTT; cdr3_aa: CASGTSGGHTGELFF
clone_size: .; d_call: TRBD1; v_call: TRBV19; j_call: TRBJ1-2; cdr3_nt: TGTGCCAGTAGAGTCGGGGACAGGGGGCTTGGGAACTATGGCTACACCTTC; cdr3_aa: CASRVGDRGLGNYGYTF
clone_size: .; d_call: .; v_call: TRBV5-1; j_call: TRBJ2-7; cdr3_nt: TGCGCCAGCAGCTTGGCCGGGGTAGCGGCGGTACACGAGCAGTACTTC; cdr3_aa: CASSLAGVAAVHEQYF
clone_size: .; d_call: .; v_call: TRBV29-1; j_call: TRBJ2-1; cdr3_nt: TGCAGCGTTGAAATCCCCGACAATGAGCAGTTCTTC; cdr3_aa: CSVEIPDNEQFF
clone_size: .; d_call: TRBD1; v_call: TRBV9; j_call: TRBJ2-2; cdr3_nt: TGTGCCAGCAGACAGGGGGCCGGGGAGCTGTTTTTT; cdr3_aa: CASRQGAGELFF
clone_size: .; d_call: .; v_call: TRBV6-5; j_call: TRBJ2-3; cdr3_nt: TGTGCCAGCAGAGGGGGGGGGCGGGCAGATACGCAGTATTTT; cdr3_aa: CASRGGGRADTQYF
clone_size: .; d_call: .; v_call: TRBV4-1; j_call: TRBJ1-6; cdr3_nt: TGCGCCAGCAGCCCGGGGAGAGATAATTCACCCCTCCACTTT; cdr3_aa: CASSPGRDNSPLHF
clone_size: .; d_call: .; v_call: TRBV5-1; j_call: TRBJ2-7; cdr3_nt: TGCGCCAGCAGCTTAGGAGCGGGCGCCTACGAGCAGTACTTC; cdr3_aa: CASSLGAGAYEQYF
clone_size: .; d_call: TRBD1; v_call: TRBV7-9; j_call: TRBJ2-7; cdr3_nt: TGTGCGGGCGGGGAGGCAGGGGGCAGGGACGAGCAGTACTTC; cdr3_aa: CAGGEAGGRDEQYF
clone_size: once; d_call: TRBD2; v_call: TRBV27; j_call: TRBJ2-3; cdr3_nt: TGTGCCAGTCATAGCGGGGATGGAAGCACAGATACGCAGTATTTT; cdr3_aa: CASHSGDGSTDTQYF
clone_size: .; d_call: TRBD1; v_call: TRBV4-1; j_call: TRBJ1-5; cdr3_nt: TGCGCCAGCAGCTCAGGGGGGCAGCCCCAGCATTTT; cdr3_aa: CASSSGGQPQHF
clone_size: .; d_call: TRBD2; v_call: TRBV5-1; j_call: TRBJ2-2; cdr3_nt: TGCGCCAGCACACCGGGACTAGCGGGGGGGAACACCGGGGAGCTGTTTTTT; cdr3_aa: CASTPGLAGGNTGELFF
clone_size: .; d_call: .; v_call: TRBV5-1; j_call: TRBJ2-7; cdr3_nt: TGCGCCAGCAGCTTGGACCAGGGAGGATGGTACGAGCAGTACTTC; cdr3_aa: CASSLDQGGWYEQYF
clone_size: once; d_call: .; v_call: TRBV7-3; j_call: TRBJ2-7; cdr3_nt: TGTGCCAGCAGCTTAACGGGGGATCCGACCTACGAGCAGTACTTC; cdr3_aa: CASSLTGDPTYEQYF
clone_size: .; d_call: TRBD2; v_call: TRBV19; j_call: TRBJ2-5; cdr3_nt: TGTGCCAGTAGTATTACTAGCGGGGGGGCGAAAGGAGAGACCCAGTACTTC; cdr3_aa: CASSITSGGAKGETQYF
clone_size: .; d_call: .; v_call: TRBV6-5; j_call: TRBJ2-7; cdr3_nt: TGTGCCAGCAGTCCGGGGACGGCTTTCTACGAGCAGTACTTC; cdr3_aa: CASSPGTAFYEQYF
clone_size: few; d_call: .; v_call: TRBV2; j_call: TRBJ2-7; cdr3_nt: TGTGCCAGCAGCCGTTCCTACGAGCAGTACTTC; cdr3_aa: CASSRSYEQYF
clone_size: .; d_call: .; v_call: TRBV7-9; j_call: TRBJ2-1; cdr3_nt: TGTGCCAGCAGCTGGTGGGGCCCCTCGGGGGAGCAGTTCTTC; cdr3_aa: CASSWWGPSGEQFF
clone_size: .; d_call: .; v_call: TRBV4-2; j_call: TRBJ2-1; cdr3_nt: TGTGCCAGCAGCACCCCGGACAAGATCTCCTACAATGAGCAGTTCTTC; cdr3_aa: CASSTPDKISYNEQFF
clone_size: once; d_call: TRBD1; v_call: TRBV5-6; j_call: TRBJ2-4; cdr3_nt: TGTGCCAGCAGCTTGGTCGGCGAGGGGGCAAACATTCAGTACTTC; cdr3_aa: CASSLVGEGANIQYF
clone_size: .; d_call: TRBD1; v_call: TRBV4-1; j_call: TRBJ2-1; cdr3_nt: TGCGCCAGCAGCCAAGATACCGAGACAGGGGGAAATGAGCAGTTCTTC; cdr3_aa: CASSQDTETGGNEQFF
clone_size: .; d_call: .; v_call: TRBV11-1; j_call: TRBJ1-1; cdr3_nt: TGTGCCAGCAGCCCTCTACCGGCGAACACTGAAGCTTTCTTT; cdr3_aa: CASSPLPANTEAFF
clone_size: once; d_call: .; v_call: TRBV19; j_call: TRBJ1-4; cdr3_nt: TGTGCCAGTAGTTTCGGGGGACATGAAAAACTGTTTTTT; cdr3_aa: CASSFGGHEKLFF
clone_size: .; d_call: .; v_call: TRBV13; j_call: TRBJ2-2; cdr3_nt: TGTGCCAGCAGCCACTGGGAAGGCAGGGGGGCCGGGGAGCTGTTTTTT; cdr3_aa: CASSHWEGRGAGELFF
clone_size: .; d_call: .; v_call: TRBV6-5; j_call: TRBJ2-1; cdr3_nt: TGTGCCAGCAGTTCGGTCCAGGGGCAATTCGATGAGCAGTTCTTC; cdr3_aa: CASSSVQGQFDEQFF
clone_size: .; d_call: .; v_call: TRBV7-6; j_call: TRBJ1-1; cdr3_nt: TGTGCCAGCAGCTCTGGGGGGAACACTGAAGCTTTCTTT; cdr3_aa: CASSSGGNTEAFF
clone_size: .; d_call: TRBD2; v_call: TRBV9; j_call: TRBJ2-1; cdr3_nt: TGTGCCAGCAGCGTAGGGGAGGGTGAGCAGTTCTTC; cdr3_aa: CASSVGEGEQFF
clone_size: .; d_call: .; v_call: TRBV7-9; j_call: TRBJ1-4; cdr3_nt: TGTGCCAGCAGCTTATTCTTGGACCCCCTGTTTTTT; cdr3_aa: CASSLFLDPLFF
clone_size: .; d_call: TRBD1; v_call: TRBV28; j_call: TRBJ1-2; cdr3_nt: TGTGCCAGCAGTTTAACCCCGACAGGGGGAGGAAATGGCTACACCTTC; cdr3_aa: CASSLTPTGGGNGYTF
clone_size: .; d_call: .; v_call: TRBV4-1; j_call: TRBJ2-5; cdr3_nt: TGCGCCAGCAGCCAAGTGGAGGGGGCAGGAGAGACCCAGTACTTC; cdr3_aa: CASSQVEGAGETQYF
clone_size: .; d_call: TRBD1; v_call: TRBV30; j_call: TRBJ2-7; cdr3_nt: TGTGCCTGGAGACCGACGACAGGGGCTCCCTACGAGCAGTACTTC; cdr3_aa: CAWRPTTGAPYEQYF
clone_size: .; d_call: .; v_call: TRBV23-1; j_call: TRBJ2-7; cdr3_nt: TGCGCCAGCAGTCATCCCGGGTCAGATTTCTACGAGCAGTACTTC; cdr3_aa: CASSHPGSDFYEQYF
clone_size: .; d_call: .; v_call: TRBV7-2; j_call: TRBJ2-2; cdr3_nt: TGTGCCAGCAGCCCCGAGGGAGATCGGGAGCTGTTTTTT; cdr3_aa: CASSPEGDRELFF
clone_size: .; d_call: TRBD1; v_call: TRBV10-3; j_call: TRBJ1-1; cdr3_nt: TGTGCCATCAGTGGCGGACAGGGGGACCCGGCTAGCACTGAAGCTTTCTTT; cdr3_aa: CAISGGQGDPASTEAFF
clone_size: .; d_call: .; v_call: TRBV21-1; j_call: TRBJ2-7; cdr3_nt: TGTGCCTTTATAATGAGGGGATCATACGAGCAGTACTTC; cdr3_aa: CAFIMRGSYEQYF
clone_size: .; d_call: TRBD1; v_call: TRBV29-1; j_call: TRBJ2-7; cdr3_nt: TGCAGCGTGGATACAGGGGCCCTCGGACATGACTACGAGCAGTACTTC; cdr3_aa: CSVDTGALGHDYEQYF
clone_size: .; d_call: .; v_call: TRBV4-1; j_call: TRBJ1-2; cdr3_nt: TGCGCCAGCTGGGGGGCGGATGGCTACACCTTC; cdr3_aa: CASWGADGYTF
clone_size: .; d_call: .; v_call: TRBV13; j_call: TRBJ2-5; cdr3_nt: TGTGCCAGCAGCTTAGGCGGGGGTCGGGCCGGAGAGACCCAGTACTTC; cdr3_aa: CASSLGGGRAGETQYF
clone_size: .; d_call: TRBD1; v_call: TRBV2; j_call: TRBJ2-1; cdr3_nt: TGTGCCAGCAGGGCAGGGACAGGGGAAGGCAATGAGCAGTTCTTC; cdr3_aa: CASRAGTGEGNEQFF
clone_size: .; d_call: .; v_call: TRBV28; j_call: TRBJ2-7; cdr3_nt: TGTGCCAGCAGTTTAGGAGGGAAATCATACGAGCAGTACTTC; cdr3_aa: CASSLGGKSYEQYF
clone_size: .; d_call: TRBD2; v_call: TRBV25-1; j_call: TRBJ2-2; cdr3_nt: TGTGCCAGCAGTGACGCGGGGGGGCACATCGGGGAGCTGTTTTTT; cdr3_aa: CASSDAGGHIGELFF
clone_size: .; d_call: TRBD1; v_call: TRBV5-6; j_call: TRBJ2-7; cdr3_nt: TGTGCCATCATTGACAGGGGGTTGGATTACGAGCAGTACTTC; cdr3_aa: CAIIDRGLDYEQYF
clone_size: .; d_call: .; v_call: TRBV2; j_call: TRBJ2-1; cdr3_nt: TGTGCCAGCAGTGACCGCACGGCCGGGGATGAGCAGTTCTTC; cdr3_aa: CASSDRTAGDEQFF
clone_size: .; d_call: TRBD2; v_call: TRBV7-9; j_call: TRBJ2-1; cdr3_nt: TGTGCCAGCAGCCCAGTGACTAGCGGGCCGAACAATGAGCAGTTCTTC; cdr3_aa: CASSPVTSGPNNEQFF
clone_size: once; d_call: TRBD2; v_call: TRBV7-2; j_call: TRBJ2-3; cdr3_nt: TGTGCCAGCAGCTTGCTAGCGGGGGTGTCAGATACGCAGTATTTT; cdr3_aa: CASSLLAGVSDTQYF
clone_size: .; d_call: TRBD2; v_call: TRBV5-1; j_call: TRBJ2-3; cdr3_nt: TGCGCCAGCAGCTTGCGGGCGGGGGGGGACACAGATACGCAGTATTTT; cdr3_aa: CASSLRAGGDTDTQYF
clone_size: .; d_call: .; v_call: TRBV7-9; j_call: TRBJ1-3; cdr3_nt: TGTGCCAGCAGCTTAGGAAAGGGACCCCCGGAATGGGACACCATATATTTT; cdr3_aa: CASSLGKGPPEWDTIYF
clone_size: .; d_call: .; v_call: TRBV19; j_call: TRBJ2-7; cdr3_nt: TGTGCCAGTAGTGCAGGGCCTGCCTACGAGCAGTACTTC; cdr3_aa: CASSAGPAYEQYF